This T cell receptor beta chain was profiled in a study of blood T cell repertoires in COVID-19. This CDR3 has 18 residues. The germline V gene has CDR1 WNHNN and CDR2 SYGVQD (reference sequence). V lost 6 bases and J lost 3; bases outside the gene matches: 13. Only in-frame clones appear in the TCRdb table, and some are missing; sequencing was by immunoSEQ multiplex PCR. The profile shows about 170,000 clones, approximately 89% of them singletons. The rearrangement uses TRBV10-1 and TRBJ2-7, with 14 bases matching TRBD2. Material for sequencing was peripheral blood. The source is a man aged 65 to 79 with acute or convalescent COVID-19. CDR3 amino acids: CASSPGTSGRKPYYEQYF. The CDR3 DNA follows: TGCGCCAGCAGCCCCGGGACTAGCGGGAGAAAACCTTACTACGAGCAGTACTTC.